Listed below are T cell receptor beta chains from one sample, sequenced in a study of cytomegalovirus exposure and HLA in healthy donors. Measured with immunoSEQ multiplex PCR; TCRdb has only the in-frame clones, and not every one. This sample has 310,000 or so clones, with roughly 90% found just once. The sequencing input was PBMCs. These receptors were obtained from a woman between 18 and 29 years old in good health and CMV-seronegative. CDR3s include the opening cysteine and the closing phenylalanine or tryptophan. A D gene is named only where the DNA matches it firmly. Rows give clone size only sometimes, using once, few, many, or a class for an expanded clone.

size	V	D	J	DNA	CDR3
.	TRBV2	.	TRBJ1-5	TGTGCCAGCACCCCCGAACAGGGTAGCAATCAGCCCCAGCATTTT	CASTPEQGSNQPQHF
.	TRBV2	.	TRBJ2-5	TGTGCCAGCAACGTCCGCGGGGAAGAGACCCAGTACTTC	CASNVRGEETQYF
.	TRBV5-6	TRBD2	TRBJ2-1	TGTGCCAGCAGCTTGACAGCGGGGGGGTCCGGTGAGCAGTTCTTC	CASSLTAGGSGEQFF
once	TRBV10-3	.	TRBJ2-3	TGTGCCATCCGAGCTTTAAGCACAGATACGCAGTATTTT	CAIRALSTDTQYF
.	TRBV4-2	.	TRBJ2-3	TGTGCCAGCAGCCAAGATGGGGAGGGCGGCAGGGGGCACGTTGATACGCAGTATTTT	CASSQDGEGGRGHVDTQYF
.	TRBV5-1	TRBD2	TRBJ2-1	TGCGCCAGCAGCTCAAGCGGGGGAGAGACCAATGAGCAGTTCTTC	CASSSSGGETNEQFF
.	TRBV7-9	.	TRBJ1-1	TGTGCCAGCAGCTTACTAGGAGCTCTCACTGAAGCTTTCTTT	CASSLLGALTEAFF
.	TRBV7-6	TRBD1	TRBJ1-6	TGTGCCAGCAGCCAAAGACAGGGGGTTTCACCCCTCCACTTT	CASSQRQGVSPLHF
.	TRBV15	.	TRBJ1-2	TGTGCCACCAGCAGAGTCCCGACAGGCTATGGCTACACCTTC	CATSRVPTGYGYTF
.	TRBV9	.	TRBJ1-2	TGTGCCAGCAGCGTAGGACAGGACAGTAACTATGGCTACACCTTC	CASSVGQDSNYGYTF
.	TRBV5-1	TRBD1	TRBJ1-2	TGCGCCAGCAGGGCCTGGGCAGGGGGAAACTATGGCTACACCTTC	CASRAWAGGNYGYTF
few	TRBV13	.	TRBJ1-3	TGTGCCAGCAGCTTAGGACAGGGCTCTGGAAACACCATATATTTT	CASSLGQGSGNTIYF
.	TRBV20-1	.	TRBJ2-7	TGCAGTGCTCGGATGAGGGTCGAGCAGTACTTC	CSARMRVEQYF
.	TRBV6-1	.	TRBJ2-7	TGTGCCACCTCCTTAGCCAGGGGCGAGCAGTACTTC	CATSLARGEQYF
once	TRBV5-1	.	TRBJ2-7	TGCGCCAGCAGCTTCGGCCACAGCTCCTACGAGCAGTACTTC	CASSFGHSSYEQYF
.	TRBV7-9	.	TRBJ2-7	TGTGCCAGCAGCCTGAATACCGCGGGCAGGGGTGGGGAGCAGTACTTC	CASSLNTAGRGGEQYF
few	TRBV11-2	.	TRBJ1-3	TGTGCCAGCAGCTTAGGCCCCAGTGGAAACACCATATATTTT	CASSLGPSGNTIYF
once	TRBV10-1	.	TRBJ1-2	TGCGCCAGCAGTGAGTCCCGGACTCTTCTGCCCGGCTACACCTTC	CASSESRTLLPGYTF
.	TRBV5-1	.	TRBJ2-2	TGCGCCGGCAGCCCGGGTCCGACCAACACCGGGGAGCTGTTTTTT	CAGSPGPTNTGELFF
.	TRBV5-4	.	TRBJ2-1	TGTGCCAGCAGCTCCCCAGGGGCCGAGAACAATGAGCAGTTCTTC	CASSSPGAENNEQFF
.	TRBV14	.	TRBJ2-7	TGTGCCAGTCACGGATCTGGTGCGGCCGAGCAGTACTTC	CASHGSGAAEQYF
.	TRBV9	.	TRBJ1-1	TGTGCCAGCAGCGCCCTACAGCCGAACAGGGACGGGGACACTGAAGCTTTCTTT	CASSALQPNRDGDTEAFF
.	TRBV11-2	TRBD1	TRBJ2-7	TGTGCCAGCAGCCCCCCCGACAGGGTGGAGGAGCAGTACTTC	CASSPPDRVEEQYF
once	TRBV5-1	.	TRBJ1-6	TGCGCCAGCAGCTTGGAAGGGGGTAGGATTTCACCCCTCCACTTT	CASSLEGGRISPLHF
.	TRBV5-1	.	TRBJ2-3	TGCGCCAGCAGCTCCTCTAGCGGCACAGATACGCAGTATTTT	CASSSSSGTDTQYF
.	TRBV10-3	.	TRBJ1-6	TGTGCCATCCGGGGGGGTAATTCACCCCTCCACTTT	CAIRGGNSPLHF
.	TRBV11-2	TRBD1	TRBJ1-1	TGTGCCAGCAGCCCCGACAGGGGAGCTGAAGCTTTCTTT	CASSPDRGAEAFF
.	TRBV25-1	TRBD2	TRBJ2-5	TGTGCCAGCAGTTGGGCTAGCGGGGGAGAGACCCAGTACTTC	CASSWASGGETQYF
.	TRBV11-2	TRBD2	TRBJ2-3	TGTGCCAGCAGCTTCGGGGAGCGGGGGGGCCACACAGATACGCAGTATTTT	CASSFGERGGHTDTQYF
.	TRBV19	.	TRBJ2-1	TGTGCCAGTAGTATTGCAGGGGCCCCTAGGCACAATGAGCAGTTCTTC	CASSIAGAPRHNEQFF
.	TRBV4-2	TRBD2	TRBJ2-7	TGTGCCAGCAGCCAAGAACTACTAGCGGGGGGTTTCTCCTACGAGCAGTACTTC	CASSQELLAGGFSYEQYF
once	TRBV6-6	.	TRBJ1-6	TGTGCCAGCAGTTACCCGACAGGAGTTAATTCACCCCTCCACTTT	CASSYPTGVNSPLHF
.	TRBV5-6	.	TRBJ1-3	TGTGCCAGCAGCTCACTCCTGTACCTGTCTGGAAACACCATATATTTT	CASSSLLYLSGNTIYF
.	TRBV5-6	.	TRBJ1-1	TGTGCCAGCAGCTTGTGGGGAGGTGGCACTGAAGCTTTCTTT	CASSLWGGGTEAFF
.	TRBV10-3	.	TRBJ2-7	TGTGCCAGCGGACAGAATCCCTACGAGCAGTACTTC	CASGQNPYEQYF
.	TRBV5-1	TRBD1	TRBJ2-7	TGCGCCAGCAGCTCGACAGGGTCCCCCTACGAGCAGTACTTC	CASSSTGSPYEQYF
.	TRBV7-9	.	TRBJ2-5	TGTTCCAGCAGCTTAGGGGGGCTGGTAGAGACCCAGTACTTC	CSSSLGGLVETQYF
.	TRBV5-6	.	TRBJ1-1	TGTGCCAGCAGCTGGACAGACACTGAAGCTTTCTTT	CASSWTDTEAFF
.	TRBV29-1	TRBD1	TRBJ2-7	TGCAGCGTTGAAGGACGGACAGGGAAGTCCTACGAGCAGTACTTC	CSVEGRTGKSYEQYF
.	TRBV27	TRBD1	TRBJ1-1	TGTGCCAGCAGTATAGGCCGGACAGGGCGGGCTGAAGCTTTCTTT	CASSIGRTGRAEAFF
.	TRBV6-5	.	TRBJ1-5	TGTGCCAGCAGTTACTCCCTTAATAGCAATCAGCCCCAGCATTTT	CASSYSLNSNQPQHF
few	TRBV5-1	.	TRBJ1-6	TGCGCCAGCAGCTTGGACCGGGGGGCTAATTCACCCCTCCACTTT	CASSLDRGANSPLHF
.	TRBV4-1	.	TRBJ1-5	TGCGCCAGCAGCCAAGTTCCGTTTGTCGCCTATAGCAATCAGCCCCAGCATTTT	CASSQVPFVAYSNQPQHF
few	TRBV6-4	TRBD1	TRBJ1-6	TGTGCCAGCAGTGCACGAACAGGGGACTCACCCCTCCACTTT	CASSARTGDSPLHF
.	TRBV30	.	TRBJ1-6	TGTGCCTGGAGTCCCGACAGAGATAATTCCCCCCTCCACTTT	CAWSPDRDNSPLHF
once	TRBV5-6	TRBD2	TRBJ2-1	TGTGCCAGCAACTTGGTGGTAGCGGGGGAGCAGTTCTTC	CASNLVVAGEQFF
once	TRBV27	TRBD1	TRBJ1-6	TGTGCCAGCAGTCCTCAGACAGGGAGTGGTAATTCACCCCTCCACTTT	CASSPQTGSGNSPLHF
.	TRBV19	TRBD1	TRBJ1-2	TGTGCCAGTACGACAGGGGGCTCTTATGGCTACACCTTC	CASTTGGSYGYTF
.	TRBV6-4	TRBD2	TRBJ2-3	TGTGCCAGCAGTGAAACTAGCGGGGGGGCCGGGGGAGATACGCAGTATTTT	CASSETSGGAGGDTQYF
once	TRBV5-1	.	TRBJ1-2	TGCGCCAGCAGCTTGGTTGGCAGGAACTATGGCTACACCTTC	CASSLVGRNYGYTF